Listed here are 11 T cell receptor beta chains from one sample, sequenced in a study of T-cell reconstitution after alpha-beta-depleted transplantation in children. Unique molecular identifiers were incorporated into the prepared TCRbeta library. MiXCR was run by TCRdb on the PCR reads, yielding one entry per CDR3 protein. Found here are about 98,000 distinct CDR3 sequences, around 22% of them singletons; the top ten hold over 20%. The sequenced sample was PBMCs, obtained before TCRalphabeta/CD19-depleted stem cell transplant. The receptors originated from a boy aged 2 to 9 with acute lymphoblastic leukemia, due to receive a stem cell transplant.

This clonotype has more than one count but fewer than ten. The DNA for the CDR3 is TGTGCCAGCAGTGATCAGGGCTTCTCCTACGAGCAGTACTTC. It specifies CASSDQGFSYEQYF. The chain employs TRBV2 and TRBJ2-7; the D gene is possibly TRBD1 (5 bases). From germline, CDR1 is SNHLY and CDR2 FYNNEI. This CDR3 has 14 amino acids. Trimming left V 3 bases short and J 0 bases short, with 9 bases between.

The CDR3 sequence is CASSEDMTQYF. The CDR3 DNA reads as TGTGCCAGCAGTGAAGATATGACCCAGTACTTC. V is TRBV6-1 and J is TRBJ2-5; D gene uncertain. CDR1 is MNHNS, CDR2 SASEGT, per germline. The V end lost 1 base, the J end lost 7 bases, and 4 bases lay between the germline ends. This CDR3 comprises 11 residues.

The table lists this clonotype with a few counts. This rearrangement joins TRBV11-3 to TRBJ2-7; 7 bases agree with TRBD1. CDR3 length: 14 amino acids. CDR1 and CDR2 (germline): SGHNT, YENEEA. The trim removed 5 bases at V and 2 bases at J, leaving 6 bases unmatched. CDR3 nucleotide sequence: TGTGCCAGCAGCCCCTGGGACAGTCCCTACGAGCAGTACTTC. Its translation: CASSPWDSPYEQYF. The entire variable domain, with the rest obtained from reference TRBV11-3 and TRBJ2-7, is as follows: EAGVVQSPRYKIIEKKQPVAFWCNPISGHNTLYWYLQNLGQGPELLIRYENEEAVDDSQLPKDRFSAERLKGVDSTLKIQPAELGDSAVYLCASSPWDSPYEQYFGPGTRLTVT.

The V and J genes are TRBV4-1 and TRBJ1-2, with 8 nucleotides matching TRBD1. CDR1 and CDR2 from the germline V gene are MGHRA and YSYEKL. The CDR3 runs 15 residues. V was pared by 4 bases and J by 8 bases, with 12 bases of the junction left unmatched. The chain's CDR3 is CASSRDLTGDRGYTF. Here the CDR3 DNA reads TGCGCCAGCAGCCGCGACTTGACAGGGGACCGAGGCTACACCTTC.

The V gene is TRBV18, the J gene TRBJ2-1; 10 bases match TRBD2. J gave up 6 bases and V 3 bases, and 5 bases lay outside the gene matches. Germline V gene lookup returns CDR1 KGHSH and CDR2 LQKENI. The CDR3 is made up of 15 amino acids. CDR3 sequence: CASSPGASGSNEQFF. CDR3 nucleotide sequence: TGTGCCAGCTCACCGGGAGCTAGCGGGAGCAATGAGCAGTTCTTC.

This clonotype appeared a few times. The rearrangement uses TRBV5-1 and TRBJ2-3, with TRBD2 matching 7 bases. Looked up from germline, CDR1 is SGHRS and CDR2 is YFSETQ. Germline trimming cut 0 bases from V and 9 bases from J; bases unmatched to any gene: 13. The CDR3 covers 16 residues. CDR3 sequence reads: CASSLVAELGGGTQYF. For the CDR3, the DNA is TGCGCCAGCAGCTTGGTTGCGGAGCTGGGGGGAGGGACGCAGTATTTT.

This clonotype has more than one count but fewer than ten. The rearrangement links TRBV28 to TRBJ2-1; TRBD2 matches 10 bases. From germline, CDR1 is MDHEN and CDR2 SYDVKM. This CDR3 spans 16 amino acids. V dropped 6 bases and J dropped 5; count of bases not matched to a gene: 10. CDR3 region: CASRSTGTSENNEQFF. The CDR3 DNA reads TGTGCCAGCAGATCTACCGGGACTAGCGAGAACAATGAGCAGTTCTTC.

This clonotype was seen a handful of times. V is TRBV4-1 and J is TRBJ1-3; D call uncertain. Germline-derived CDR1 and CDR2 are MGHRA and YSYEKL. The CDR3 sequence is 15 residues long. With 3 bases removed from V and 0 bases from J, the gap between germline ends came to 9 bases. Here the CDR3 reads CASSQSQFSGNTIYF. As DNA, the CDR3 is TGCGCCAGCAGCCAGTCACAGTTCTCTGGAAACACCATATATTTT.

This rearrangement joins TRBV5-5 to TRBJ2-5; D uncertain. CDR1 and CDR2 from the germline V gene are SGHKS and YYEKEE (reference sequence). The CDR3 covers 14 residues. The V end lost 6 bases, the J end lost 4 bases, and 16 bases lay between the germline ends. The CDR3 nucleotides are TGTGCCAGCACCCCCGTCGTGGGTACAGAGACCCAGTACTTC. It specifies CASTPVVGTETQYF. Full variable domain (outside the CDR3, taken from reference TRBV5-5 and TRBJ2-5): DAGVTQSPTHLIKTRGQQVTLRCSPISGHKSVSWYQQVLGQGPQFIFQYYEKEERGRGNFPDRFSARQFPNYSSELNVNALLLGDSALYLCASTPVVGTETQYFGPGTRLLVL.

The rearrangement links TRBV7-9 to TRBJ2-5, with 7 positions matching TRBD2. The junction had 11 bases not matched to a gene; V was cut back by 3 bases and J by 4 bases. The CDR3 totals 16 residues. Germline CDR1 is SEHNR and CDR2 is FQNEAQ (reference sequence). This CDR3 is CASSLTGRIPLETQYF. The CDR3 bases are TGTGCCAGCAGCTTGACCGGGAGGATCCCCTTAGAGACCCAGTACTTC.

V is TRBV4-1 and J is TRBJ2-2, with a possible D match to TRBD2 (6 bases). The V and J ends lost 3 bases and 4 bases respectively, with 18 bases between them. Germline V CDR1 and CDR2: MGHRA, YSYEKL. CDR3 length: 17 residues. CDR3: CASSQASGGASTGELFF. The CDR3 bases are TGCGCCAGCAGCCAGGCCAGCGGAGGGGCCTCCACCGGGGAGCTGTTTTTT.